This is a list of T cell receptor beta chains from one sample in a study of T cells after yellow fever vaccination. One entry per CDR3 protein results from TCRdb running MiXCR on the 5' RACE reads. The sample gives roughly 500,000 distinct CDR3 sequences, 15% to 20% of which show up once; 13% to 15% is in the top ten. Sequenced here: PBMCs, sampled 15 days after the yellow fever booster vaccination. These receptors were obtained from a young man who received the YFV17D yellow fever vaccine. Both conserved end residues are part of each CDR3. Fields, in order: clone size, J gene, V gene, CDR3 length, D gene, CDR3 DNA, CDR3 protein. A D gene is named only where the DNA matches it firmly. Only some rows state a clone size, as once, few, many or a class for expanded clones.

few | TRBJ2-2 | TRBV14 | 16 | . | TGTGCCAGCAGCCAACACTTAATGTCGAACACCGGGGAGCTGTTTTTT | CASSQHLMSNTGELFF
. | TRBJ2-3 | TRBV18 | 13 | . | TGTGCCAGCTCAGCCCAGTCCACAGATACGCAGTATTTT | CASSAQSTDTQYF
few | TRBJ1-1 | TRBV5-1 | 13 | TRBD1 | TGCGCCAGCAGCCTGGGAGGGGGCGCGACGGCTTTCTTT | CASSLGGGATAFF
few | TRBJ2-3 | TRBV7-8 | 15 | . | TGTGCCAGCAGCTCTATGGGGGAAATCCCAGATACGCAGTATTTT | CASSSMGEIPDTQYF
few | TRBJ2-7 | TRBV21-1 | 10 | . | TGTGCCAGCAGCAGACAGGATGAGTACTTC | CASSRQDEYF
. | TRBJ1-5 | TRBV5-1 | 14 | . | TGCGCCAGCAGCTTGGGAACAGCCATCGGGCCCCAGCATTTT | CASSLGTAIGPQHF
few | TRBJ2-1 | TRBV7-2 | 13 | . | TGTGCCAGCAGCTCGGGACCGGGCAATGAGCAGTTCTTC | CASSSGPGNEQFF
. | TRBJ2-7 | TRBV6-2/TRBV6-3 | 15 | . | TGTGCCAGCAGCTCTTTATCTGGGAGTTTCGACGAGCAGTACTTC | CASSSLSGSFDEQYF
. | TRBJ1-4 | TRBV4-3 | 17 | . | TGCGCCAGCAGCCAAGATAGGGCGGGCTCCTTAAATGAAAAACTGTTTTTT | CASSQDRAGSLNEKLFF
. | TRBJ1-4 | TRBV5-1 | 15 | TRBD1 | TGCGCCAGCAGCTTGGAGACAGGGTCTAATGAAAAACTGTTTTTT | CASSLETGSNEKLFF
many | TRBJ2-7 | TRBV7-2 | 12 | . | TGTGCCAGCAGCTCCCCGGGCTACGAGCAGTACTTC | CASSSPGYEQYF
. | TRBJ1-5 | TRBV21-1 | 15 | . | TGTGCCAGCAGCAAGTCAGGGGGCTGCGGTCAGCCCCAGCATTTT | CASSKSGGCGQPQHF
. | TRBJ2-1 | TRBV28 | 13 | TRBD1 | TGTGCCAGCAGCCCCGTCGGGACAGTGGAGCAGTTCTTC | CASSPVGTVEQFF
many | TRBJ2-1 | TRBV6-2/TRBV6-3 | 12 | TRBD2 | TGTGCCAGCAGTTACGGGGCGGGAGTAGGGTTCTTC | CASSYGAGVGFF
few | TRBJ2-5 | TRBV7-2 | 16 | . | TGTGCCAGCAGCTTTAACAAGGGCCTTCCTCAAGAGACCCAGTACTTC | CASSFNKGLPQETQYF
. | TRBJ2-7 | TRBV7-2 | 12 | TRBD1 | TGTGCCAGCAGCAGACAGGGGCACGAGCAGTACTTC | CASSRQGHEQYF
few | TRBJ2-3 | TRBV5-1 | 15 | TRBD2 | TGCGCCAGCAGCACGGGACTAGCGGGATTAGATACGCAGTATTTT | CASSTGLAGLDTQYF
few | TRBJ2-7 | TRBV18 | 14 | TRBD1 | TGTGCCAGTTCACGGGGACAGGGACTAAGTGAGCAGTACTTC | CASSRGQGLSEQYF
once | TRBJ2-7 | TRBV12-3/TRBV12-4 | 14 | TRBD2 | TGTGCCAGCAGGGCCAGCGGGAATAAGTACGAGCAGTACTTC | CASRASGNKYEQYF
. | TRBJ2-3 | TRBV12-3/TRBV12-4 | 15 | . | TGTGCCAGCAGTCCCAAAGGGCTAGTTACAGATACGCAGTATTTT | CASSPKGLVTDTQYF
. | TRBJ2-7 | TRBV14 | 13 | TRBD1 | TGTGCCAGCAGCCAATTGACAGGGGTGGCGCAGTACTTC | CASSQLTGVAQYF
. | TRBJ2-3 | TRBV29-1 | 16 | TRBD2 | TGCAGCGTTGTCCGCGGGAGTATGCGGAGCACAGATACGCAGTATTTT | CSVVRGSMRSTDTQYF
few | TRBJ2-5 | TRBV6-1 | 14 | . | TGTGCCAGCACCAACGTCGGAGGCCAAGAGACCCAGTACTTC | CASTNVGGQETQYF
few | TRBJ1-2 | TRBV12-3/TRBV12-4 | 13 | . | TGTGCCAGCAGGTCGGACGTTCACGATGGCTACACCTTC | CASRSDVHDGYTF
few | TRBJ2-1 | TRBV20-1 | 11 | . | TGCAGTGCTGGGGAGGTTGGTGAGCAGTTCTTC | CSAGEVGEQFF
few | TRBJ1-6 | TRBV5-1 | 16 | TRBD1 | TGCGCCAGCAGCTTGGATACCGGGACAGCGAATTCACCCCTCCACTTT | CASSLDTGTANSPLHF
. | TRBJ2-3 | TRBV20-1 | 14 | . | TGCAGTGCTAGACATAAAACGGGCACAGATACGCAGTATTTT | CSARHKTGTDTQYF
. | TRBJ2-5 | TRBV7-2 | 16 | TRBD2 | TGTGCCAGCAGCCCAGGACTAGCGGGAGCGGGAGAGACCCAGTACTTC | CASSPGLAGAGETQYF
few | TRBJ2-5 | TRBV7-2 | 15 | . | TGTGCCAGCAGCCGGGGGGGGACAGAAAAAGAGACCCAGTACTTC | CASSRGGTEKETQYF
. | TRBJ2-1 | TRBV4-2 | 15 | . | TGTGCCAGCAGCCGGAGACTCACCGCCCTCAATGAGCAGTTCTTC | CASSRRLTALNEQFF
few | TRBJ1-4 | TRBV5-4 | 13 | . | TGTGCCAGCAGCTTGGGGGAAAATGAAAAACTGTTTTTT | CASSLGENEKLFF
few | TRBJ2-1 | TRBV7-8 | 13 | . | TGTGCCAGCAGCGTGGACAGTCGGAATGAGCAGTTCTTC | CASSVDSRNEQFF
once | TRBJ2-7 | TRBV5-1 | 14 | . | TGCGCCAGCAGCTTCCCGGACCGGACCTGGGAGCAGTACTTC | CASSFPDRTWEQYF
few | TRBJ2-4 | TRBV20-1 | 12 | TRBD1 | TGCAGTGCTAGTGACAGGGGAAACATTCAGTACTTC | CSASDRGNIQYF
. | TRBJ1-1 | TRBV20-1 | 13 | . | TGCAGTGCTACCGGACGGAAGAACACTGAAGCTTTCTTT | CSATGRKNTEAFF
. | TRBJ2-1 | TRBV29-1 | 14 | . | TGCAGCGTTGAAGTCAGGAGCTCCTACAATGAGCAGTTCTTC | CSVEVRSSYNEQFF
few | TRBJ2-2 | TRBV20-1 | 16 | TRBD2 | TGCAGTGCTAGAGATTCCCTAGCGGTGAACACCGGGGAGCTGTTTTTT | CSARDSLAVNTGELFF
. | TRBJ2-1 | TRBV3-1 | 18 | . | TGTGCCAGCAGCCAACAGGTAGGGCGGGTATACTCCTACAATGAGCAGTTCTTC | CASSQQVGRVYSYNEQFF
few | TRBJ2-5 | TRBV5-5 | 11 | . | TGTGCCAGCAGTAACCGGGAGACCCAGTACTTC | CASSNRETQYF
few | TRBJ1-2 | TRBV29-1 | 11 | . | TGCAGCGTTGATAGGGGGTTTGGCTACACCTTC | CSVDRGFGYTF
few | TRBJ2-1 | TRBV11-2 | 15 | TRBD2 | TGTGCCAGTCTACTAGCGGGAGGGTCCTACAATGAGCAGTTCTTC | CASLLAGGSYNEQFF
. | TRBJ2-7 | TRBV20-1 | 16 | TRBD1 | TGCAGTGCTAGAGATCTTGGGGCAGGGGGTTCCTACGAGCAGTACTTC | CSARDLGAGGSYEQYF
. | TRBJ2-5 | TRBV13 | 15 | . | TGTGCCAGCAGCTTAAATCGTGGGGTCCAAGAGACCCAGTACTTC | CASSLNRGVQETQYF
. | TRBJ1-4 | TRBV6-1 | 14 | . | TGTGCCAGCAGTCCTCGGGACCGAATCGAAAAACTGTTTTTT | CASSPRDRIEKLFF
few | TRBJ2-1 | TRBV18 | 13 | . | TGTGCCAGCTCAGTACTGGCTGATAATGAGCAGTTCTTC | CASSVLADNEQFF
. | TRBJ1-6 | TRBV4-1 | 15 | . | TGCGCCAGCAGCCTAGAGGGACGGTCTAATTCACCCCTCCACTTT | CASSLEGRSNSPLHF
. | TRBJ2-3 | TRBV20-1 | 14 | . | TGCAGTGCTTTAGACAGTATCCGCACAGATACGCAGTATTTT | CSALDSIRTDTQYF
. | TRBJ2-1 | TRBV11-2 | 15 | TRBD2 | TGTGCCAGCAGCCCCTCGCGGGGGGCCAGAAATGAGCAGTTCTTC | CASSPSRGARNEQFF
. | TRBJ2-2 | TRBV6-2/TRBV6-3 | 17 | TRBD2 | TGTGCCAGCAGTTACGGCCCGCGCGGGAGGGCCTCCGGGGAGCTGTTTTTT | CASSYGPRGRASGELFF
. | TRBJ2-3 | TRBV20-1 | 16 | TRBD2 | TGCAGTGCGGAGGGGACTAGCGGGAGGAAAGCAGATACGCAGTATTTT | CSAEGTSGRKADTQYF
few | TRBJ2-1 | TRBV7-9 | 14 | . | TGTGCCAGCAGCCGTTCGCCCAGCACGAATGAGCAGTTCTTC | CASSRSPSTNEQFF
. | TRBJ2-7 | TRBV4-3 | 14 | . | TGCGCCAGCAGCTCTGGAACCCCGCAATACGAGCAGTACTTC | CASSSGTPQYEQYF
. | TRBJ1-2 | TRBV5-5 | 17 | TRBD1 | TGTGCCAGCAGCTCCGGGACAGGGGTTACCCTGGGCTATGGCTACACCTTC | CASSSGTGVTLGYGYTF
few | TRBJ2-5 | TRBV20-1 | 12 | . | TGCAGTGCTGTGGGCAGCCAAGAGACCCAGTACTTC | CSAVGSQETQYF
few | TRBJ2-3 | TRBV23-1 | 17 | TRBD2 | TGCGCCAGCAGTCAATCATCTAGCGGGAGCATCTCAGATACGCAGTATTTT | CASSQSSSGSISDTQYF
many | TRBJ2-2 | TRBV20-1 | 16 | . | TGCAGTGCTAGAGAGGCAAGCGGCCGAGGCACCGGGGAGCTGTTTTTT | CSAREASGRGTGELFF
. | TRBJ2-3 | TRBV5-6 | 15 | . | TGTGCCTCCCACGACAGTATGCGGACCACAGATACGCAGTATTTT | CASHDSMRTTDTQYF
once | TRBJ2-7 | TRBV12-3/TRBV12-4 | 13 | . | TGTGCCAGCAGTTTCGGACAGTCCTGGGAGCAGTACTTC | CASSFGQSWEQYF
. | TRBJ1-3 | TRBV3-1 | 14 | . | TGTGCCAGCAGCCGACCGGGAGCTGGAAACACCATATATTTT | CASSRPGAGNTIYF
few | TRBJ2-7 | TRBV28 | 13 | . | TGTGCCAGCAGGTCAGGTTCTACCTACGAGCAGTACTTC | CASRSGSTYEQYF